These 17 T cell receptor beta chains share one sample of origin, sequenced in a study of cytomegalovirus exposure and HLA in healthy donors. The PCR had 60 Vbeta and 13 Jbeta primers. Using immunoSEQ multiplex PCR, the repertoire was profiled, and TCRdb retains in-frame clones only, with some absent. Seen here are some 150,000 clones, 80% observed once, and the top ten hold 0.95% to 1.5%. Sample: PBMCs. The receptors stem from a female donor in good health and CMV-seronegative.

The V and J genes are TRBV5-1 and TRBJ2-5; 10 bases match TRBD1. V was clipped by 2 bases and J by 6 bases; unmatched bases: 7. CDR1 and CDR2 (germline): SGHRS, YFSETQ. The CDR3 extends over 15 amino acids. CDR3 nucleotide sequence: TGCGCCAGCAGCTTTAGTGGGACAGGGGAACAGACCCAGTACTTC. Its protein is CASSFSGTGEQTQYF.

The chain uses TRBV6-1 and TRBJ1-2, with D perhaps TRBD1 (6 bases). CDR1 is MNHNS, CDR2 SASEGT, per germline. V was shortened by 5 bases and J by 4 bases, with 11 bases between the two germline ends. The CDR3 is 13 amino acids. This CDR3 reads CASSRDNRYGYTF. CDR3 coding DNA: TGTGCCAGCAGTCGGGACAATCGCTATGGCTACACCTTC.

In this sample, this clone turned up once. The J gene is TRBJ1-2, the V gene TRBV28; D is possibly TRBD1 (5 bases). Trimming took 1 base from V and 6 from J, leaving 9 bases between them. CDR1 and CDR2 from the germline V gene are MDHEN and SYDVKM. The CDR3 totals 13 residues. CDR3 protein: CASSLSGGDGYTF. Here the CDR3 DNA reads TGTGCCAGCAGTTTATCGGGGGGAGATGGCTACACCTTC.

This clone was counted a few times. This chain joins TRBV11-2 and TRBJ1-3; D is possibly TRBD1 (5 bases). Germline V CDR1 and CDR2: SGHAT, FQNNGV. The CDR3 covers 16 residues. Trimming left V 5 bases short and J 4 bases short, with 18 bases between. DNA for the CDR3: TGTGCCAGCAGCCCCACTTGGGGGGTGAGGGGAAACACCATATATTTT. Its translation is CASSPTWGVRGNTIYF.

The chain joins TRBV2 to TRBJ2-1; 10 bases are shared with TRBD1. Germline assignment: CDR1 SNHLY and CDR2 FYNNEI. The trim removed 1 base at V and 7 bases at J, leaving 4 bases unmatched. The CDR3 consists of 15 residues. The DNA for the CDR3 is TGTGCCAGCAGTGAAGAGGGACAGGGGACGAATGAGCAGTTCTTC. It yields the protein CASSEEGQGTNEQFF.

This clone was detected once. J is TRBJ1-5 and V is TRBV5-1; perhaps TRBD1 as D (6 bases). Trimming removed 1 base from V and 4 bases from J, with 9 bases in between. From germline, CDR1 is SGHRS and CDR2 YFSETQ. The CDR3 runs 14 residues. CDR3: CASSLTGLNQPQHF. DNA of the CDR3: TGCGCCAGCAGCTTGACAGGGCTTAATCAGCCCCAGCATTTT.

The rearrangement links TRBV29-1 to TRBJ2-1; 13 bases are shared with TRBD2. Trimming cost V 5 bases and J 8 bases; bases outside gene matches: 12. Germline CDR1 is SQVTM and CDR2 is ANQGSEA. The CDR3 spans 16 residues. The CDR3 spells CSVLDPGLAGVHEQFF. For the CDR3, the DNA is TGCAGCGTTCTTGACCCCGGACTAGCGGGAGTACATGAGCAGTTCTTC.

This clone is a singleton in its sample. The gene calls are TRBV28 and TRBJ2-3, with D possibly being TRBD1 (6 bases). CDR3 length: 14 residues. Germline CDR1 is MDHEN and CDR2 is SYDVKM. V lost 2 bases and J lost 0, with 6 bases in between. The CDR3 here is CASSLGTSTDTQYF. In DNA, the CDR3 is TGTGCCAGCAGTTTAGGGACAAGCACAGATACGCAGTATTTT.

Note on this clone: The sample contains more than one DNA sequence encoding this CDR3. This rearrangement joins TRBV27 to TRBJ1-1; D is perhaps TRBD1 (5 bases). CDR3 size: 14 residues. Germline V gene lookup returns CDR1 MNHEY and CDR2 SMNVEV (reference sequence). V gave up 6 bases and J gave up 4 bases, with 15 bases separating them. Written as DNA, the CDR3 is TGTGCCAGCAGGTCAGGGCAGGGCGCCACTGAAGCTTTCTTT. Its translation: CASRSGQGATEAFF.

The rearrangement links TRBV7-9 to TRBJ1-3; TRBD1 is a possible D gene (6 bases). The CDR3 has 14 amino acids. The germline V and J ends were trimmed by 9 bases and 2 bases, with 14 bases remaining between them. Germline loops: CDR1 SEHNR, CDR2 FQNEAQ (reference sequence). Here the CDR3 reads CASPTGNTGNTIYF. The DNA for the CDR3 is TGTGCCAGTCCGACAGGAAACACTGGAAACACCATATATTTT.

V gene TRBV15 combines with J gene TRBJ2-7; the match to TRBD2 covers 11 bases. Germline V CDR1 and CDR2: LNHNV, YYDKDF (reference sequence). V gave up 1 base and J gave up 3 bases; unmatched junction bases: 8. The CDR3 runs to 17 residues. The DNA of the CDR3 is TGTGCCACCAGCAGAGGAACTAGCGGGAGCTTTTACTACGAGCAGTACTTC. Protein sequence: CATSRGTSGSFYYEQYF.

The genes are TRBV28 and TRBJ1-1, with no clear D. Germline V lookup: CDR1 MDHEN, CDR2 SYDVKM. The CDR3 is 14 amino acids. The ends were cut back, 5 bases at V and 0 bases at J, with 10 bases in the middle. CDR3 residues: CASSPGRMNTEAFF. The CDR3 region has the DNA TGTGCCAGCAGTCCCGGGAGGATGAACACTGAAGCTTTCTTT.

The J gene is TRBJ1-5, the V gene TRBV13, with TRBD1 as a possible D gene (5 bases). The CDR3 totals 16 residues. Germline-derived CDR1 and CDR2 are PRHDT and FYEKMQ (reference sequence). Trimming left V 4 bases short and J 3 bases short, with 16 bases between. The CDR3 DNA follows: TGTGCCAGCAGCTCGGGGGGATGGGTCTCCAATCAGCCCCAGCATTTT. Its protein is CASSSGGWVSNQPQHF.

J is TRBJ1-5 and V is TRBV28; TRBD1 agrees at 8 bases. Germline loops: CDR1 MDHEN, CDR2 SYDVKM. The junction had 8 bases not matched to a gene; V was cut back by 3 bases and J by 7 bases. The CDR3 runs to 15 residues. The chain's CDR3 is CASSFLGQGGQPQHF. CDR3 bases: TGTGCCAGCAGTTTTTTAGGACAGGGAGGGCAGCCCCAGCATTTT.

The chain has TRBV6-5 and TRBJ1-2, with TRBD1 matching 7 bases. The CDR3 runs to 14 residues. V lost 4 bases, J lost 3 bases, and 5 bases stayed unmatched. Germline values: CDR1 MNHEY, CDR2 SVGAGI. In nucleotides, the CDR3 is TGTGCCAGCAGTTCGACAGGGAGAGACTATGGCTACACCTTC. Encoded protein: CASSSTGRDYGYTF.

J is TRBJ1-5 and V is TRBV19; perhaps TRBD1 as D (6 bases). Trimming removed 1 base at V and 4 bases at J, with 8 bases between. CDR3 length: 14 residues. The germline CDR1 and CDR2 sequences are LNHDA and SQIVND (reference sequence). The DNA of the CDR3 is TGTGCCAGTAGTATAGTCCAGGGGAATCAGCCCCAGCATTTT. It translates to CASSIVQGNQPQHF.

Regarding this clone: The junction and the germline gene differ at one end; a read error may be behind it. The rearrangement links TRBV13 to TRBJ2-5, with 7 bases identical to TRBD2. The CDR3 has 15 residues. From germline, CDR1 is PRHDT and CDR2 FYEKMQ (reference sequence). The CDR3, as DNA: TGTGCCTGCAGCCAAGGGAGGGTTCGGCAAGAGACCCAGTACTTC. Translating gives CACSQGRVRQETQYF.